This TCR beta chain was identified in a study of blood T cells in healthy people across ages. Study outcomes and limitations: As naive T cell percentage varied, TCR beta diversity correlated strongly with it. Diversity figures based on one million T cells were deemed too low.

A second about 7 to 12 cycle PCR used barcoded and J-beta primers. TCRdb re-derived calls from the 5' RACE reads in MiXCR, one entry per CDR3 protein. Of around 1,500,000 distinct CDR3 sequences detected, 35% to 45% appear once; the ten largest clones hold roughly 7.9%. The CDR3 totals 18 residues. Germline V gives CDR1 LGHNA, CDR2 YNFKEQ. V lost 0 bases to trimming and J lost 7 bases, with 22 bases between them. For this clonotype: Its antigen remains unknown.

The sequenced sample consisted of blood. V gene TRBV4-2 combines with J gene TRBJ2-1; maybe TRBD1 (5 bases). This TCR came from a young woman in good health. The CDR3 loop reads CASSQERGRAPGGNEQFF. The CDR3 bases are TGTGCCAGCAGCCAAGAGAGAGGCAGGGCCCCCGGTGGGAATGAGCAGTTCTTC.